Below, one T cell receptor (beta chain) is given with its context. This sample was included in a study of blood T cell repertoires in COVID-19. Some clones are missing from TCRdb's copy, which holds only in-frame ones; the method was immunoSEQ multiplex PCR. The profile shows about 52,000 clones, 80% to 90% of them singletons. The CDR3 is 15 amino acids. The V and J ends lost 3 bases and 1 base respectively, with 11 bases between them. Germline values: CDR1 MNHEY, CDR2 SMNVEV (reference sequence). Sequencing used peripheral blood. V is TRBV27 and J is TRBJ2-3, with D possibly TRBD1 on 6 matching bases. This TCR was sampled from a man between 65 and 80 years old with acute or convalescent COVID-19. In DNA, the CDR3 is TGTGCCAGCAGTTTTCAGGGGATCGGCACAGATACGCAGTATTTT. Translating it yields CASSFQGIGTDTQYF.